This TCR beta chain was sequenced during a study of blood T cells in healthy people across ages (dated by TCRdb to the mid-2010s). Regarding the study in general: In model experiments, template switching captured about one uniquely barcoded TCR beta cDNA molecule for every two T cells. Age-related changes in TCR beta repertoire diversity were measured in the study by deep sequencing normalized with unique cDNA molecular identifiers. The donors were divided into four age groups: young (average around 15 years), middle-aged (about 39), aged (approximately 62) and long-lived (nearly 85). To avoid experimental bias, donors of different ages were distributed randomly across sequencing lanes. Two additional independent replicas of 1 million unique cDNA reads from the same blood draw were analyzed for two donors (one aged 18 to 30 and one aged 80 or older).

The method was 5' RACE. Instrument on record: Illumina HiSeq 2500. The second PCR ran for about 7 to 11 cycles and used a J-beta primer mix along with a sample-barcoded 5' primer. A template-switch 5' adaptor carrying 12 random nucleotides introduced a unique molecular identifier onto each TCR beta cDNA molecule. At least 2.5 million CDR3-containing paired-end reads were obtained from each sample. First-strand cDNA synthesis was performed from all RNA using the Mint cDNA synthesis kit, with priming by a TRBC-specific oligonucleotide. After uracil-DNA glycosylase treatment, a first 18-cycle PCR used universal primers M1SS and BC2_uni_R on all cDNA. On the authors' methods: Each sample was normalized by randomly selecting 1 million high-quality reads, each carrying a distinct molecular identifier. Reads sharing molecular identifiers were discarded rather than binned into consensus sequences. MiTCR, set to a Q25 quality threshold and the strictest error-elimination algorithm, was used for CDR3 identification, clonotype clustering and error correction. A nonparametric unseen species model with Euler transformation was used to estimate a lower bound on total TCR beta diversity. TCRdb's own reprocessing of the public reads used fastp at Q25 and MiXCR and kept productive beta chains. A single entry per CDR3 protein holds the most common genes and DNA from its merged rows. TCRdb's processing, not the study's, gives the V and J calls here. This sample comprises hundreds of thousands of distinct CDR3 sequences, 25% to 30% of them detected only once. The ten top clones hold around 14% of the sample.

Including the terminal cysteine and phenylalanine, the CDR3 comprises 15 residues. The sequence is cut down to CDR3 DNA, 45 bases in frame from base 1. After removal of 3 bases from V and 4 bases from J, the junction retains 6 bases not matched to a gene. Sequences DFQATT (CDR1) and SNEGSKA (CDR2) are obtained from the germline V gene (reference sequence). The roughly 39 donors, aged roughly 6 to 100 years, were systemically healthy Caucasian individuals from Russia. Roughly 9.5 milliliters of peripheral blood were drawn from each donor into EDTA-treated Vacutainer tubes. PBMCs were isolated by Ficoll-Paque density-gradient centrifugation, with at least 7 million obtained per sample. Total RNA, at least 5.5 micrograms per sample, was extracted from PBMCs with Trizol reagent. Naive CD45RAhigh/CD27high T cell percentages were measured by flow cytometry on a PBMC aliquot from every donor. Overall study outcomes, separate from this receptor: Because the CMV infection status of the donors was unknown, age-related changes in expanded clonotypes may potentially have been confounded. The percentage of naive T cells measured by flow cytometry correlated strongly with observed TCR beta diversity. As age increased, observed TCR beta diversity per million T cells dropped in a roughly linear way, and a significant reduction was already evident by age around 41. Estimates of total diversity from one million sequenced T cells were regarded as lower bounds and underestimates. Because profiling used bulk unsorted PBMCs, naive and antigen-experienced compartments could not be compared conclusively. The long-lived group showed more naive CD4+ T cells, fewer expanded clones and increased TCR diversity than the aged group, suggesting age selection.

This clonotype was recorded many times. Its antigen has not been determined. Base qualities are not recorded, but no much larger clone differs from it by a single base. The chain is assembled from TRBV20-1 and TRBJ2-3; TRBD2 aligns with 11 central bases. The sample taken for sequencing was blood. This TCR was sampled from a woman of 80 years or more in good health. The CDR3 protein: CSASKVAGGSDTQYF. The DNA is as follows: TGCAGTGCTAGTAAGGTAGCGGGAGGGTCAGATACGCAGTATTTT.